This T cell receptor beta chain originates from a study of blood T cell repertoires in COVID-19 (dated by TCRdb to about 2020). As for the study more broadly: Samples covering the acute and convalescent phases of COVID-19 were provided by collaborators in the United States, Italy and Spain. The samples were drawn from two sources: the first 160 participants of the ongoing ImmuneRACE study, and 1,000 to 1,500 subjects contributed by 6 global collaborators. Nearly every sample came with metadata listing a de-identified subject ID, COVID-19 status, age in years and sex. The dataset comprised deeply sampled blood TCRbeta repertoires from subjects exposed to, actively infected with, or recovered from COVID-19. HLA class I and class II types, where available, came from metadata supplied by the sample provider rather than from assay-based typing. The repertoires were released in a freely available public database intended as a resource for research on the immune response to SARS-CoV-2. The prospective study material was composed of cDNA or gDNA derived from T cells, B-cell-depleted T cells, or PBMCs.

In Seattle, one collaborating source enrolled patients while the infection was active and tracked those patients longitudinally over the course of disease. Collaborating institutions collected whole blood in K2EDTA tubes following their own protocols. For TCRbeta analysis, collaborators shipped samples as frozen whole blood, isolated PBMCs, or DNA extracted from either of those sample types. This clone was found a few times. The antigen it binds to is not known. No qualities accompany the bases; no much larger clone lies one base away. The CDR1 and CDR2 encoded by the germline V gene (reference sequence) are SEHNR and FQNEAQ. V gives up 2 bases and J gives up 4 bases, and the segment between their germline ends measures 5 bases. Reading from cysteine to phenylalanine, the CDR3 counts 13 amino acids. Only the CDR3 part of the read is kept: 39 bases, read in frame from the first base. TCRbeta CDR3 regions were amplified from genomic DNA using the immunoSEQ Assay, a bias-controlled multiplex PCR. The published analysis was carried out like this. Within the assay, amplification of reference gene primers was used to estimate how many nucleated cells each sample contained. To quantify the absolute abundance of each unique TCRbeta CDR3 rearrangement, sequence reads were collapsed and filtered. For each sample, productive Simpson clonality was calculated by taking the square root of Simpson's diversity index across productive rearrangements. This immuneACCESS table, as held by TCRdb, lists in-frame sequences with V and J called but not all clones. Of the missing ones, under half trace to an unresolved V gene in checked studies; the others have no known cause. D and trimming were read from the DNA, whereas the V and J calls and clone size are those reported in that table. The sample contains approximately 180,000 clones, under 90% of them found a single time. The leading ten clones occupy 15% to 20% of the sample.

The paper's findings and limits, for the study overall: Clinical and demographic metadata were provided uncurated, with the amount varying by source and participant.

The source is a person between 65 and 80 years old with COVID-19, enrolled during active disease. The chain couples TRBV7-9 to TRBJ2-2; the D gene is unclear. Sequenced: peripheral blood. The CDR3 sequence is CASSLSTTGELFF. The sequenced DNA is TGTGCCAGCAGCTTATCTACCACCGGGGAGCTGTTTTTT.